The clone carrying this T cell receptor beta chain was recorded many times. These data originate in a study of read filtering for tumor transcriptome and immune sequencing. There are 17 residues in the CDR3. V lost 1 base to trimming and J lost 4 bases; unmatched junction nucleotides: 8. Germline CDR1 SGHRS, CDR2 YFSETQ. From roughly 390 ng of RNA, a library with molecular barcoded alpha/delta and beta/gamma adaptors was made. TCRdb reanalysed the reads using MiXCR and keeps one entry per CDR3 protein. This sample carries roughly 59,000 distinct CDR3 sequences, around a fifth of them seen once, and the ten largest clones take roughly a tenth.

The genes are TRBV5-1 and TRBJ2-1, with 10 bases that match TRBD2. This TCR was sampled from a donor aged 40 or older with multiple myeloma. Specimen: a population of CD138-negative cells sorted from bone marrow. In nucleotides, the CDR3 is TGCGCCAGCAGCTTGTTCCCCGGGACTAGCGAATACAATGAGCAGTTCTTC. Amino acids: CASSLFPGTSEYNEQFF.